This note documents a single T cell receptor (beta chain) sequence. Its antigen is not known. These data are taken from a study of T cell responses to AZD1222 COVID-19 vaccine. Produced via immunoSEQ multiplex PCR; TCRdb's table is partial and in-frame only. The sample holds over 110,000 clones; 85% to 95% are singletons and the top ten take 5.1%. Findings and caveats of the study: Sampling captured repertoires only after the peak T cell response.

The CDR3 consists of 14 residues. Deletions cut 0 bases from V and 10 bases from J, with 13 bases between. Germline V gives CDR1 SNHLY, CDR2 FYNNEI. The sequence was collected from an adult in good health. The chain recombines TRBV2 with TRBJ2-1, with D unresolved. Sequences were derived from peripheral blood, sampled on day 0 of AZD1222 vaccination. CDR3 coding DNA: TGTGCCAGCAGTGAAGCGCTTTCCCACGGGGAGCAGTTCTTC. Its translation: CASSEALSHGEQFF.